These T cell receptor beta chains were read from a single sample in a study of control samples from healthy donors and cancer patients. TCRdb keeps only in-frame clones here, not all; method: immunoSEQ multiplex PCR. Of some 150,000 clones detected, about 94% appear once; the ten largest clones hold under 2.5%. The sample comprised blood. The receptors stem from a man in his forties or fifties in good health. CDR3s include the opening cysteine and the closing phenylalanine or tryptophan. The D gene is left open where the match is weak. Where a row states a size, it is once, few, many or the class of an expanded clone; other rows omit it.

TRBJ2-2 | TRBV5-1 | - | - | TGCGCCAGCAGCTTGGGAGGAGGGCCCCGGACCGGGGAGCTGTTTTTT | CASSLGGGPRTGELFF
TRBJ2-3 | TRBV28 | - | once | TGTGCCAGCAGTTATGGGACACGAAGCACAGATACGCAGTATTTT | CASSYGTRSTDTQYF
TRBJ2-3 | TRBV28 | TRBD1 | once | TGTGCCAGCAGTCACAGGGGGCAAGGCACAGATACGCAGTATTTT | CASSHRGQGTDTQYF
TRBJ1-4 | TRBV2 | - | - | TGTGCCAGCAGTGGACCGGACGGAATATATGAAAAACTGTTTTTT | CASSGPDGIYEKLFF
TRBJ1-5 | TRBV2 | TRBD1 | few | TGTGCCAGCAACAGGGGTCCCCAGCCCCAGCATTTT | CASNRGPQPQHF
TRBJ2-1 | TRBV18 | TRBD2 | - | TGTGCCAGCTCACCCGGTGGTAGCGGGATCTTCAATGAGCAGTTCTTC | CASSPGGSGIFNEQFF
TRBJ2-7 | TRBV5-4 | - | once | TGTGCCAGCAGCCCAAGGCTTTCCGGCGAGCAGTACTTC | CASSPRLSGEQYF
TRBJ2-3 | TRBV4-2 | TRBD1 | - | TGTGCCAGCAGCCGAACAGGGGAATACACAGATACGCAGTATTTT | CASSRTGEYTDTQYF
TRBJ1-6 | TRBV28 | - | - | TGTGCCAGCAGTGGGGGGAGCTCCTATAATTCACCCCTCCACTTT | CASSGGSSYNSPLHF
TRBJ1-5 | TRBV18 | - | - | TGTGCCAGCTCACCCGGGAGCAATCAGCCCCAGCATTTT | CASSPGSNQPQHF
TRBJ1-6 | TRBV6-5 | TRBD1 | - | TGTGCCAGCAGGAGTGGACAGGCGTTGAATTCACCCCTCCACTTT | CASRSGQALNSPLHF
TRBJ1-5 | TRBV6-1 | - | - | TGTGCCAGCAGTGACCCCCTCAATAGCAATCAGCCCCAGCATTTT | CASSDPLNSNQPQHF
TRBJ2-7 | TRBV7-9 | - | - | TGTGCCAGCAGCTTTAGGACAGTAGGCTCCTACGAGCAGTACTTC | CASSFRTVGSYEQYF
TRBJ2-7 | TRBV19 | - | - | TGTGCCAGTAGTATAGGAGGAGTTTACGAGCAGTACTTC | CASSIGGVYEQYF
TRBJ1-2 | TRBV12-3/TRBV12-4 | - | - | TGTGCCAGCAGCCCGGATGTATCAGGCTACACCTTC | CASSPDVSGYTF
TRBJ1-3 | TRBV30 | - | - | TGTGCCTGGAGTGCGAGGGAGCGCTCTGGAAACACCATATATTTT | CAWSARERSGNTIYF
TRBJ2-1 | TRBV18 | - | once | TGTGCCAGCTCACCACCGTCCAGGGCAAACAATGAGCAGTTCTTC | CASSPPSRANNEQFF
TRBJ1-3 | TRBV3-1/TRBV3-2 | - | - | TGTGCCAGCAGCCAAATGGCCGACCACCTCGGAAACACCATATATTTT | CASSQMADHLGNTIYF
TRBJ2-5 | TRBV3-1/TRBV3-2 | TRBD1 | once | TGTGCCAGCAGCCAACCTGGGACAGCCGAGACCCAGTACTTC | CASSQPGTAETQYF
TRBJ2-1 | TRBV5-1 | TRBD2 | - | TGCGCCAGCAGCTTCGGGACTAGGATCGATGAGCAGTTCTTC | CASSFGTRIDEQFF
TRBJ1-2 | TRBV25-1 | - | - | TGTGCCAGCAGTGATGGGGACCACTATGGCTACACCTTC | CASSDGDHYGYTF
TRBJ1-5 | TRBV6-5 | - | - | TGTGCCAGCATTAGGGAAGTTAATCAGCCCCAGCATTTT | CASIREVNQPQHF
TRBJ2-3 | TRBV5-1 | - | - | TGCGCCAGCAGCTCCACGGGGGGCACAGATACGCAGTATTTT | CASSSTGGTDTQYF
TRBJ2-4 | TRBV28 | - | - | TGTGCCAGCAGTTTAGGGGGGGCAGAAAACATTCAGTACTTC | CASSLGGAENIQYF
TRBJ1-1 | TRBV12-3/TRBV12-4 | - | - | TGTGCCAGCAGTTTGGGGAGGGACACTGAAGCTTTCTTT | CASSLGRDTEAFF
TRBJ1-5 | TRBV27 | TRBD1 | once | TGTGCCAGCAGCGCTGGGACAGGGGCGTATCAGCCCCAGCATTTT | CASSAGTGAYQPQHF
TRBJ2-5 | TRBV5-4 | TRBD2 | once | TGTGCCAGCAGCCCCCGGGGAGGGAGTGGAGAGACCCAGTACTTC | CASSPRGGSGETQYF
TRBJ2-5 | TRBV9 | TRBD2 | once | TGTGCCAGCAGCGTAGGACTAGCGGGAACCCAGTACTTC | CASSVGLAGTQYF
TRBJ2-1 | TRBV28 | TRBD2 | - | TGTGCCAGCAGCACTAGCGGCATGGGCAATGAGCAGTTCTTC | CASSTSGMGNEQFF
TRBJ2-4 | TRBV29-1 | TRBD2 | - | TGCAGCGTTGTACCCAGGGAGGGGACCACTTCCAAAAACATTCAGTACTTC | CSVVPREGTTSKNIQYF
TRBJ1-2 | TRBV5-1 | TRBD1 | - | TGCGCCAGCAGCTTGGGGGGACAGCCGAACTATGGCTACACCTTC | CASSLGGQPNYGYTF
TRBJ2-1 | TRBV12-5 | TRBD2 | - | TGTGCTAGTGGCCCGGGACTAGCGGGAGGAGAGCAGTTCTTC | CASGPGLAGGEQFF
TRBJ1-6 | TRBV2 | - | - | TGTGCCAGCAGTGACTCAGGGGAGTTCGCGGCTTCACCCCTCCACTTT | CASSDSGEFAASPLHF
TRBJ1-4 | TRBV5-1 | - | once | TGCGCCAGCAGCTTCGGGGGCTTGGGTGAAAAACTGTTTTTT | CASSFGGLGEKLFF
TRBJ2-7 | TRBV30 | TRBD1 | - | TGTGCCTGGAGATGGACAGGGGGGGAGCAGTACTTC | CAWRWTGGEQYF
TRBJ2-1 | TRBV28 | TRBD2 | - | TGTGCCAGCAGGACGGGACTAGCGGAGCAGTTCTTC | CASRTGLAEQFF